This T cell receptor (beta chain) came from a study of T cell responses to AZD1222 COVID-19 vaccine. As concerns this clone: Its antigen is not identified.

CDR1 and CDR2 from the germline V gene are MNHNS and SASEGT. J was trimmed by 6 bases and V by 3 bases; bases with no gene match: 8. The CDR3 extends over 16 amino acids. Study findings and constraints: Of spike-specific TCRs, nearly half reportedly target regions left unmutated in variants.

TCRdb keeps only in-frame clones here, not all; method: immunoSEQ multiplex PCR. The table has 75,000 to 95,000 clones, just under 90% seen once; the top ten hold approximately 2.8%. The chain joins TRBV6-1 to TRBJ1-5; 10 positions match TRBD1. Sequences were derived from peripheral blood, sampled on day 0 of MenACWY control vaccination. The sequence was obtained from an adult in good health. CDR3 sequence reads: CASSDQTGGLGQPQHF. CDR3 nucleotides: TGTGCCAGCAGTGACCAGACAGGGGGCTTGGGTCAGCCCCAGCATTTT.